These 18 T cell receptor beta chains share one sample of origin, sequenced in a study of glioma-infiltrating T cells after dendritic cell vaccination. The assay was immunoSEQ multiplex PCR, and TCRdb's table has in-frame clones only and misses some. The repertoire holds about 36,000 clones, with 70% to 85% as singletons. The sample here was blood, taken before dendritic cell vaccination. The receptors come from a human donor with glioblastoma.

The chain is built from TRBV7-6 and TRBJ2-3; the D is unclear. Germline-derived CDR1 and CDR2 are SGHVS and FNYEAQ. V lost 1 base and J 8 bases, leaving 13 bases between the germline ends. The CDR3 length is 14 residues. Written as DNA, the CDR3 is TGTGCCAGCAGCTTAGGGCCTGAGGTTCGTACGCAGTATTTT. Protein sequence: CASSLGPEVRTQYF.

CDR3 in DNA: TGTGCCTGGAGCGGGGGGGAGCAGTACTTC. Amino acids: CAWSGGEQYF. The chain is built from TRBV30 and TRBJ2-7, with TRBD2 identical over 7 bases. V was clipped by 3 bases and J by 7 bases; unmatched bases: 0. This CDR3 region has 10 residues. Per the germline V gene, CDR1 is GTSNPN and CDR2 is SVGIG (reference sequence). Using reference TRBV30 and TRBJ2-7 for the parts outside the CDR3, the full variable domain is SQTIHQWPATLVQPVGSPLSLECTVEGTSNPNLYWYRQAAGRGLQLLFYSVGIGQISSEVPQNLSASRPQDRQFILSSKKLLLSDSGFYLCAWSGGEQYFGPGTRLTVT.

V is TRBV25-1 and J is TRBJ2-3; TRBD1 might be the D (5 bases). This CDR3 has 15 amino acids. Trimming shortened V by 8 bases and J by 2 bases, and 17 bases separated the two germline ends. Germline V gene data show CDR1 as MGHDK and CDR2 as SYGVNS. DNA for the CDR3: TGTGCCAGCGCACAGGACCTACTAAACACAGATACGCAGTATTTT. Translation: CASAQDLLNTDTQYF.

The chain employs TRBV2 and TRBJ2-1, with D perhaps matching TRBD2 (5 bases). Trimming cost V 4 bases and J 6 bases, with 10 bases left between them. CDR3 length equals 13 residues. Germline V gene lookup returns CDR1 SNHLY and CDR2 FYNNEI. CDR3 in amino acids: CASSVREPNEQFF. In nucleotides, the CDR3 is TGTGCCAGCAGTGTTCGGGAACCCAATGAGCAGTTCTTC.

In this sample, this clone turned up a few times. V and J are TRBV12-5 and TRBJ2-7, with 10 bases aligning to TRBD2. The CDR3 has 16 amino acids. V shed 0 bases and J 3 bases; nucleotides not matched to a gene: 5. From germline, CDR1 is LGHNT and CDR2 FRNRAP. Here the CDR3 reads CASGLVITSGVYEQYF. In nucleotides, the CDR3 is TGTGCTAGTGGTTTGGTAATAACTAGCGGGGTCTACGAGCAGTACTTC.

The table lists this clone with a count of one. The rearrangement uses TRBV6-5 and TRBJ2-3; possible D gene TRBD2, 5 bases. The CDR3 length is 15 residues. Trimming took 7 bases from V and 6 from J, leaving 20 bases between them. Germline CDR1 reads MNHEY; CDR2 reads SVGAGI. The CDR3 sequence is CASKSTTARGDTQYF. The DNA for the CDR3 is TGTGCCAGCAAGTCGACCACGGCCCGAGGGGATACGCAGTATTTT.

The rearrangement uses TRBV11-3 and TRBJ2-4, with D perhaps TRBD1 (6 bases). The V end was cut by 2 bases, the J end by 6 bases, with 14 bases between. Germline V CDR1 and CDR2: SGHNT, YENEEA. This CDR3 is built from 15 residues. The CDR3 region has the DNA TGTGCCAGCAGCTTACGTACAGGGCCAGGAAACATTCAGTACTTC. Encoded protein: CASSLRTGPGNIQYF.

V usage is TRBV23-1 and J usage is TRBJ1-1, with D maybe TRBD1 (6 bases). TRBV23-1 qualifies as an ORF whose function is uncertain. The ends were cut back, 10 bases at V and 0 bases at J, with 21 bases in the middle. There are 16 residues in the CDR3. The DNA for the CDR3 is TGCGCCACCCGGCTTCATCGGACAGCGTTGAACACTGAAGCTTTCTTT. Translated: CATRLHRTALNTEAFF.

The genes are TRBV6-5 and TRBJ1-2, with D maybe TRBD1 (5 bases). V was shortened by 0 bases and J by 7 bases, with 12 bases between the two germline ends. Germline V CDR1 and CDR2: MNHEY, SVGAGI. The CDR3 contains 14 residues. The CDR3 protein is CASSYSGGNAGYTF. The CDR3 bases are TGTGCCAGCAGTTACTCGGGGGGTAACGCTGGCTACACCTTC.

The chain combines TRBV25-1 with TRBJ1-3; no clear D. The CDR3 has 15 amino acids. Germline values: CDR1 MGHDK, CDR2 SYGVNS. V lost 4 bases, J lost 0 bases, and 10 bases lay in between. CDR3 loop: CASSGLKNSGNTIYF. CDR3 nucleotide sequence: TGTGCCAGCAGTGGCCTAAAAAACTCTGGAAACACCATATATTTT.

The V gene is TRBV2, the J gene TRBJ2-7, with 10 positions matching TRBD2. The CDR3 has 13 residues. The germline CDR1 and CDR2 sequences are SNHLY and FYNNEI. With V trimmed by 8 bases and J by 4 bases, 5 bases remained unmatched. CDR3 sequence (DNA): TGTGCCAGCCTACTAGCGGGGACTTACGAGCAGTACTTC. Translation gives CASLLAGTYEQYF.

This chain connects TRBV6-1 to TRBJ1-2; 9 nucleotides agree with TRBD1. With V trimmed by 10 bases and J by 8 bases, 8 bases remained unmatched. This CDR3 comprises 12 residues. Germline CDR1 is MNHNS and CDR2 is SASEGT. The CDR3 loop is CAIQGAAGGYTF. The CDR3 DNA is TGTGCCATACAGGGGGCGGCAGGAGGCTACACCTTC.

CDR3 DNA sequence: TGTGCCAGCAGCTTGGCCGGGCGACGAACAGGGTCGACGTTCAACGTCCTGACTTTC. This codes for CASSLAGRRTGSTFNVLTF. The chain employs TRBV5-8 and TRBJ2-6, with a tentative D call TRBD1 (6 bases). Germline lookup yields CDR1 SGHTS and CDR2 YDEGEE. The V end was cut by 0 bases, the J end by 9 bases, with 25 bases between. The CDR3 extends over 19 amino acids.

This chain joins TRBV7-2 and TRBJ2-3; 12 nucleotides agree with TRBD2. This CDR3 is built from 16 residues. Unmatched junction bases numbered 4, after V lost 5 bases and J lost 1 base. The germline V gene has CDR1 SGHTA and CDR2 FQGNSA. The CDR3 nucleotides read TGTGCCAGCAGCCCCCGACTAGCGGGGGGCACAGATACGCAGTATTTT. Protein sequence: CASSPRLAGGTDTQYF.

The chain is built from TRBV6-6 and TRBJ2-7; no clear D. V gave up 5 bases and J gave up 2 bases, with 7 bases separating them. Germline CDR1 MNHNY, CDR2 SVGAGI (reference sequence). The CDR3 loop spans 12 amino acids. CDR3 nucleotide sequence: TGTGCCAGCAGTATCACTGCCTACGAGCAGTACTTC. It specifies CASSITAYEQYF.

DNA of the CDR3: TGTGCCAGCAGCCAGGGGGGAACCCTCTACGAGCAGTACTTC. Translating gives CASSQGGTLYEQYF. The chain recombines TRBV11-2 with TRBJ2-7, with D perhaps matching TRBD1 (7 bases). The V gene's germline CDR1 is SGHAT and CDR2 FQNNGV. This CDR3 spans 14 amino acids. The V end was cut by 5 bases, the J end by 3 bases, with 14 bases between.

As regards this clone: The junction departs from the called germline gene at one end, perhaps through a read error. The same CDR3 also results from other DNA sequences found in this sample. The rearrangement uses TRBV4-3 and TRBJ1-6; possibly TRBD1 for D (5 bases). Germline CDR1 and CDR2: LGHNA and YSLEER. The CDR3 totals 16 residues. The CDR3: CASSQTRTGGNSPLHF. CDR3 DNA: TGCGCCAGCAGTCAAACTCGGACGGGGGGAAATTCCCCCCTCCACTTT.

The rearrangement joins TRBV28 to TRBJ2-7, with a weak D call TRBD1 (5 bases). Trimming took 7 bases from V and 6 from J, leaving 19 bases between them. The germline V gene has CDR1 MDHEN and CDR2 SYDVKM. The CDR3 runs 14 residues. CDR3 nucleotides: TGTGCCAGCATCAACGGAGCAGGGTTGGGCGAGCAGTACTTC. Its translation: CASINGAGLGEQYF.